What follows are 15 T cell receptor beta chains derived from one specimen sequenced in a study of blood T cell repertoires in COVID-19. Assay used: immunoSEQ multiplex PCR; TCRdb lists only in-frame clones, some missing. Of over 250,000 clones listed, roughly 86% are singletons. The specimen was PBMCs or T cells enriched from blood (not recorded which). All receptors come from a woman aged 18-29 years who had recovered from COVID-19.

The rearrangement links TRBV15 to TRBJ2-3; 7 positions agree with TRBD2. The CDR3 sequence is 17 residues long. Germline V gene sequence: CDR1 LNHNV, CDR2 YYDKDF (reference sequence). J was trimmed by 4 bases and V by 3 bases; bases with no gene match: 13. The CDR3 protein is CATSSQPVWGRADTQYF. DNA for the CDR3: TGTGCCACCAGCAGTCAACCGGTGTGGGGGAGGGCAGATACGCAGTATTTT.

The J gene is TRBJ2-3, the V gene TRBV18; 7 bases line up with TRBD1. Germline CDR1 is KGHSH and CDR2 is LQKENI. The CDR3 is 14 amino acids. Germline trimming cut 4 bases from V and 4 bases from J; bases unmatched to any gene: 5. The CDR3 reads CASSLDRFSDTQYF. The CDR3 DNA reads as TGTGCCAGCTCACTGGACAGGTTCTCAGATACGCAGTATTTT.

The rearrangement uses TRBV5-1 and TRBJ2-5; TRBD2 might be the D (7 bases). Trimming took 4 bases from V and 2 from J, leaving 21 bases between them. Germline CDR1 SGHRS, CDR2 YFSETQ. The CDR3 runs 17 residues. The CDR3 DNA sequence: TGCGCCAGCAGCCCGGCCGTGGTACGGGGGGCGCAAGAGACCCAGTACTTC. As protein: CASSPAVVRGAQETQYF.

The chain employs TRBV5-4 and TRBJ1-2; D not certain. V dropped 0 bases and J dropped 4 bases, with 10 bases sitting between them. The CDR3 contains 14 residues. CDR1 is SGHNT and CDR2 is YYREEE in the germline V gene (reference sequence). CDR3: CASSLASGSYGYTF. The CDR3, as DNA: TGTGCCAGCAGCTTGGCGTCCGGGTCCTATGGCTACACCTTC.

This clone was detected only a few times. The chain combines TRBV27 with TRBJ2-7; D may be TRBD2 (5 bases). V was pared by 2 bases and J by 4 bases, with 12 bases between. This CDR3 comprises 14 residues. The germline gives CDR1 MNHEY, CDR2 SMNVEV (reference sequence). In nucleotides, the CDR3 is TGTGCCAGCAGTTTAGGTCTCGGGAATTACGAGCAGTACTTC. It specifies CASSLGLGNYEQYF.

The chain combines TRBV6-5 with TRBJ1-1; 7 bases are shared with TRBD1. V shed 6 bases and J 4 bases; nucleotides not matched to a gene: 8. The CDR3 has 14 residues. CDR1 and CDR2 (germline): MNHEY, SVGAGI. The CDR3 bases are TGTGCCAGCAGACCTGAGACAGGGATCACTGAAGCTTTCTTT. This sequence encodes CASRPETGITEAFF.

V gene TRBV7-9 combines with J gene TRBJ2-3, with 8 nucleotides matching TRBD2. Per germline, CDR1 SEHNR and CDR2 FQNEAQ (reference sequence). The CDR3 extends over 17 amino acids. The V segment lost 5 bases and the J segment 2 bases; nucleotides outside the gene matches: 12. CDR3 in amino acids: CASSLPRGGRITDTQYF. CDR3 DNA sequence: TGTGCCAGCAGCCTACCCCGTGGCGGGAGGATCACAGATACGCAGTATTTT.

V usage is TRBV6-5 and J usage is TRBJ2-7, with D perhaps matching TRBD2 (6 bases). CDR1 MNHEY and CDR2 SVGAGI come from the germline V gene. V lost 0 bases and J lost 3, with 9 bases in between. The CDR3 is 14 residues long. The CDR3 here is CASSYSQGGYEQYF. The CDR3 DNA reads TGTGCCAGCAGTTACTCGCAGGGAGGCTACGAGCAGTACTTC.

As regards this clone: An end of the junction differs from the germline gene, which may be a read error. The chain links TRBV5-6 to TRBJ1-6, with 9 bases aligning to TRBD1. The germline gives CDR1 SGHDT, CDR2 YYEEEE. This CDR3 region has 16 residues. CDR3 protein: CASSFWDRAYSSPLHF. The CDR3 DNA reads as TGTGCCAGCAGCTTCTGGGACAGGGCTTATAGTTCACCCCTCCACTTT.

The chain uses TRBV19 and TRBJ1-2; no reliable D call. The CDR3 is made up of 13 amino acids. Germline assignment: CDR1 LNHDA and CDR2 SQIVND (reference sequence). Trimming took 3 bases from V and 4 from J, leaving 9 bases between them. The CDR3 protein is CASSIDFGYGYTF. The CDR3 DNA reads as TGTGCCAGTAGTATTGATTTCGGCTATGGCTACACCTTC.

This chain connects TRBV6-2 or TRBV6-3 to TRBJ2-2; maybe TRBD1 (5 bases). Germline values: CDR1 MNHEY, CDR2 SVGEGT. CDR3 length: 15 amino acids. Trimming took off 2 bases at V and 3 bases at J, with 10 bases between the two ends. The CDR3 nucleotides are TGTGCCAGCAGTTACCAGGGTTCGGACACCGGGGAGCTGTTTTTT. Translating it yields CASSYQGSDTGELFF.

This rearrangement joins TRBV7-2 to TRBJ1-1, with 10 bases aligning to TRBD1. Trimming cost V 5 bases and J 2 bases; bases outside gene matches: 14. The CDR3 runs to 18 residues. Per the germline V gene, CDR1 is SGHTA and CDR2 is FQGNSA. This CDR3 reads CASSPGTGDPRKNTEAFF. The CDR3 DNA is TGTGCCAGCAGCCCAGGGACAGGGGACCCAAGAAAAAACACTGAAGCTTTCTTT.

The chain carries TRBV6-5 and TRBJ1-6; D might be TRBD1 (5 bases). The CDR3 loop spans 14 amino acids. The ends were cut back, 2 bases at V and 10 bases at J, with 12 bases in the middle. Germline V gives CDR1 MNHEY, CDR2 SVGAGI. CDR3 loop: CASSYQGSWSPLHF. The CDR3 bases are TGTGCCAGCAGTTACCAGGGCAGTTGGTCACCCCTCCACTTT.

The chain uses TRBV6-5 and TRBJ2-7, with 8 nucleotides matching TRBD2. Germline V CDR1 and CDR2: MNHEY, SVGAGI. This CDR3 is built from 16 residues. With V trimmed by 4 bases and J by 3 bases, 11 bases remained unmatched. The CDR3 sequence is CASSSGGAGGGYEQYF. In DNA form, the CDR3 reads TGTGCCAGCAGTTCCGGGGGGGCGGGAGGAGGCTACGAGCAGTACTTC.

The count of this clone is one. The rearrangement joins TRBV27 to TRBJ1-4; 7 bases agree with TRBD1. The V and J ends lost 2 bases and 9 bases, in that order; junction bases with no gene match: 6. CDR3 length: 14 residues. Germline V gene lookup returns CDR1 MNHEY and CDR2 SMNVEV (reference sequence). The CDR3 DNA reads as TGTGCCAGCAGTTTAAGGTGGGACAGCCAAAAACTGTTTTTT. This sequence encodes CASSLRWDSQKLFF.